Presented here are 30 T cell receptor beta chains from one specimen sequenced in a study of CD8 T cells in Susac syndrome. The RNA input was roughly 0.45 to 1 ug, and it was reverse transcribed with random hexamers. TCRdb analysed the immunoSEQ multiplex PCR reads with MiXCR anew, one entry per CDR3 protein. This table has under 200,000 distinct CDR3 sequences, approximately 94% appearing once. Material: CD4+ T cells from PBMCs. The receptors shown here come from a human donor with Susac syndrome.

The V and J genes are TRBV9 and TRBJ1-6; D is ambiguous. Per the germline V gene, CDR1 is SGDLS and CDR2 is YYNGEE. V was trimmed by 0 bases and J by 8 bases, leaving 12 bases between them. This CDR3 region has 15 residues. The CDR3 DNA is TGTGCCAGCAGCGTAGCTCGGGCGGCGGATTCACCCCTCCACTTT. This gives the protein CASSVARAADSPLHF.

This clonotype appeared once. The chain recombines TRBV12-3 or TRBV12-4 with TRBJ1-5; D is unresolved. This CDR3 region has 14 residues. V shed 4 bases and J shed 5 bases, with 12 bases lying between them. CDR3 DNA sequence: TGTGCCAGCAGTTCCCTAGGGTTCGATCAGCCCCAGCATTTT. Translation gives CASSSLGFDQPQHF.

The chain is built from TRBV7-2 and TRBJ2-5, with 7 bases that match TRBD1. From germline, CDR1 is SGHTA and CDR2 FQGNSA. After removal of 1 base from V and 3 bases from J, the junction contained 11 bases not matched to a gene. This CDR3 is 17 amino acids long. CDR3 region: CASSLEGAASAKETQYF. CDR3 nucleotides: TGTGCCAGCAGCTTAGAGGGGGCCGCGTCCGCTAAAGAGACCCAGTACTTC.

This clonotype has a single count. This chain connects TRBV14 to TRBJ1-1; no clear D gene. Germline values: CDR1 SGHDN, CDR2 FVKESK. The CDR3 is made up of 12 amino acids. The V end was cut by 8 bases, the J end by 0 bases, with 7 bases between. The CDR3 sequence: CASDRLNTEAFF. As DNA, the CDR3 is TGTGCCAGCGATCGGCTGAACACTGAAGCTTTCTTT.

Regarding this clonotype: One junction end disagrees with the germline gene, perhaps due to a read error. This sequence joins TRBV30 and TRBJ1-2; D possibly corresponds to TRBD1 (6 bases). This CDR3 region has 12 residues. Per germline, CDR1 GTSNPN and CDR2 SVGIG (reference sequence). The CDR3, as DNA: TGTGCCTGGAGTGCCAACAGGGAAAGCTACACTTTC. Its translation: CAWSANRESYTF.

V gene TRBV20-1 combines with J gene TRBJ2-1; TRBD1 matches 7 bases. The CDR3 extends over 16 amino acids. Germline CDR1 DFQATT, CDR2 SNEGSKA (reference sequence). With V trimmed by 6 bases and J by 4 bases, 15 bases remained unmatched. The CDR3 sequence: CSAPGLEGAGYNEQFF. The DNA for the CDR3 is TGCAGTGCCCCCGGTTTAGAGGGGGCAGGATACAATGAGCAGTTCTTC.

The V gene is TRBV20-1, the J gene TRBJ2-7, with D maybe TRBD1 (5 bases). Trimming took off 2 bases at V and 7 bases at J, with 15 bases between the two ends. The V gene's germline CDR1 is DFQATT and CDR2 SNEGSKA (reference sequence). The CDR3 contains 13 residues. CDR3 in DNA: TGCAGTGCTAGAACCGGCTTAAGGACAGAGCAGTACTTC. Its protein product is CSARTGLRTEQYF.

J is TRBJ2-7 and V is TRBV2; weak D call: TRBD1 (6 bases). The CDR3 consists of 12 residues. V shed 4 bases and J shed 4 bases, with 8 bases lying between them. Germline V CDR1 and CDR2: SNHLY, FYNNEI. The CDR3 coding sequence is TGTGCCAGCAGTGGACAGGTTTACGAGCAGTACTTC. Residues: CASSGQVYEQYF.

The chain combines TRBV29-1 with TRBJ2-3, with D perhaps matching TRBD1 or TRBD2 (6 bases each). CDR3 length: 14 amino acids. V was cut by 6 bases and J by 1 base, with 14 bases left in between. CDR1 is SQVTM and CDR2 is ANQGSEA in the germline V gene. DNA for the CDR3: TGCAGCGTGGCCGCAGGGGAGGGCACAGATACGCAGTATTTT. It is translated as CSVAAGEGTDTQYF.

This clonotype appeared a single time. V and J are TRBV20-1 and TRBJ1-2, with D unresolved. The V gene's germline CDR1 is DFQATT and CDR2 SNEGSKA (reference sequence). This CDR3 region has 14 residues. V was pared by 1 base and J by 7 bases, with 16 bases between. The CDR3 protein is CSARGGNKKVGYTF. The CDR3 region has the DNA TGCAGTGCTAGAGGAGGGAACAAGAAAGTTGGCTACACCTTC.

This sequence joins TRBV28 and TRBJ1-2; 7 bases match TRBD1. From germline, CDR1 is MDHEN and CDR2 SYDVKM. The CDR3 is made up of 15 amino acids. The J segment lost 3 bases and the V segment lost 4 bases, leaving 8 bases of the junction unmatched. CDR3 region: CASSSTGEGDYGYTF. CDR3 DNA: TGTGCCAGCAGTTCCACAGGGGAGGGCGACTATGGCTACACCTTC.

This chain connects TRBV5-4 to TRBJ2-3, with 10 bases aligning to TRBD2. Trimming at V came to 2 bases and at J to 8 bases, leaving 8 bases not matched to a gene. CDR1 SGHNT and CDR2 YYREEE come from the germline V gene (reference sequence). This CDR3 comprises 15 residues. The CDR3 is CASSFSSGGVPTQYF. CDR3 sequence (DNA): TGTGCCAGCAGCTTCTCCAGCGGGGGGGTTCCTACGCAGTATTTT.

The chain combines TRBV2 with TRBJ1-5, with D unclear. This CDR3 has 13 amino acids. CDR1 is SNHLY, CDR2 FYNNEI, per germline. V was shortened by 4 bases and J by 4 bases, with 8 bases between the two germline ends. The DNA of the CDR3 is TGTGCCAGCAGTGTGGTCACTAATCAGCCCCAGCATTTT. Its translation is CASSVVTNQPQHF.

Only a few counts were recorded for this clonotype. The chain joins TRBV2 to TRBJ2-5, with D tentatively TRBD1 (5 bases). The CDR3 runs to 12 residues. Trimming pared 6 bases from V and 0 bases from J, leaving 5 bases between. Germline lookup yields CDR1 SNHLY and CDR2 FYNNEI. CDR3 amino acids: CASRTDQETQYF. CDR3 nucleotides: TGTGCCAGCAGGACAGACCAAGAGACCCAGTACTTC. The complete variable domain, with remaining parts taken from reference TRBV2 and TRBJ2-5, reads EPEVTQTPSHQVTQMGQEVILRCVPISNHLYFYWYRQILGQKVEFLVSFYNNEISEKSEIFDDQFSVERPDGSNFTLKIRSTKLEDSAMYFCASRTDQETQYFGPGTRLLVL.

The gene calls are TRBV7-3 and TRBJ1-1; 8 bases are a match to TRBD1. V gave up 4 bases and J gave up 11 bases; unmatched junction bases: 9. This CDR3 region has 13 residues. Germline lookup yields CDR1 SGHTA and CDR2 FQGTGA. CDR3 sequence: CASSSRTGKDAFF. The CDR3 DNA is TGTGCCAGCAGCTCCCGGACAGGGAAGGATGCTTTCTTT.

The chain carries TRBV5-6 and TRBJ2-2; 9 nucleotides align to TRBD1. The germline V gene has CDR1 SGHDT and CDR2 YYEEEE. Losses at the gene ends were 2 bases for V and 3 bases for J; bases not matched to a gene: 2. This CDR3 spans 15 amino acids. DNA of the CDR3: TGTGCCAGCAGCTTCGGGACAGGGTACACCGGGGAGCTGTTTTTT. Its protein is CASSFGTGYTGELFF. Full variable domain (remainder filled in from reference TRBV5-6 and TRBJ2-2): DAGVTQSPTHLIKTRGQQVTLRCSPKSGHDTVSWYQQALGQGPQFIFQYYEEEERQRGNFPDRFSGHQFPNYSSELNVNALLLGDSALYLCASSFGTGYTGELFFGEGSRLTVL.

The V call is TRBV20-1, the J call TRBJ2-2; D possibly corresponds to TRBD1 (6 bases). The CDR3 spans 15 residues. Germline V gene sequence: CDR1 DFQATT, CDR2 SNEGSKA (reference sequence). Trimming pared 6 bases from V and 1 base from J, leaving 15 bases between. The CDR3 spells CSAKEVGQNTGELFF. The DNA for the CDR3 is TGCAGTGCCAAAGAGGTGGGACAGAACACCGGGGAGCTGTTTTTT.

This clonotype appeared a single time. The chain joins TRBV5-1 to TRBJ2-1; D is possibly TRBD2 (5 bases). The germline gives CDR1 SGHRS, CDR2 YFSETQ. Trimming took off 5 bases at V and 6 bases at J, with 6 bases between the two ends. The CDR3 sequence is 11 residues long. As DNA, the CDR3 is TGCGCCAGCAGGGACTCCAATGAGCAGTTCTTC. This encodes CASRDSNEQFF.

The chain recombines TRBV6-5 with TRBJ2-3; TRBD2 matches at 7 bases. Per the germline V gene, CDR1 is MNHEY and CDR2 is SVGAGI. The CDR3 has 12 amino acids. V lost 4 bases to trimming and J lost 13 bases; unmatched junction nucleotides: 8. The CDR3, as DNA: TGTGCCAGCAGTTCGGCTGTAGGGAGGGAGTATTTT. Its protein is CASSSAVGREYF.

This clonotype showed up just once. The chain uses TRBV5-6 and TRBJ2-1; no clear D. Between the trimmed V and J ends, which lost 4 bases and 7 bases, there was a span of 6 bases. This CDR3 is built from 11 residues. Germline CDR1 is SGHDT and CDR2 is YYEEEE. The CDR3 DNA reads as TGTGCCAGCAGCATAATGAATGAGCAGTTCTTC. This codes for CASSIMNEQFF. The whole variable domain, filled in from reference TRBV5-6 and TRBJ2-1, reads DAGVTQSPTHLIKTRGQQVTLRCSPKSGHDTVSWYQQALGQGPQFIFQYYEEEERQRGNFPDRFSGHQFPNYSSELNVNALLLGDSALYLCASSIMNEQFFGPGTRLTVL.

The chain is built from TRBV5-6 and TRBJ2-2; TRBD1 aligns across 11 bases. CDR3 size: 17 residues. The trim removed 4 bases at V and 7 bases at J, leaving 12 bases unmatched. In germline, CDR1 is SGHDT, CDR2 YYEEEE. The CDR3 region is CASSGLGTGGEYGELFF. The DNA of the CDR3 is TGTGCCAGCAGCGGTCTGGGGACAGGGGGAGAGTACGGGGAGCTGTTTTTT.

This sequence joins TRBV29-1 and TRBJ1-1; weak D call: TRBD1 (6 bases). V lost 6 bases and J 2 bases, leaving 16 bases between the germline ends. CDR1 is SQVTM and CDR2 is ANQGSEA in the germline V gene. This CDR3 comprises 14 residues. Written as DNA, the CDR3 is TGCAGCGTCGCCCCACAGGGTAAAAACACTGAAGCTTTCTTT. Its translation: CSVAPQGKNTEAFF. Together with reference TRBV29-1 and TRBJ1-1, the CDR3 gives the full variable domain: SAVISQKPSRDICQRGTSLTIQCQVDSQVTMMFWYRQQPGQSLTLIATANQGSEATYESGFVIDKFPISRPNLTFSTLTVSNMSPEDSSIYLCSVAPQGKNTEAFFGQGTRLTVV.

The J gene is TRBJ2-2, the V gene TRBV5-1, with TRBD1 matching 8 bases. Germline V gene lookup returns CDR1 SGHRS and CDR2 YFSETQ. The CDR3 has 15 amino acids. Trimming cost V 0 bases and J 6 bases; bases outside gene matches: 4. CDR3 sequence (DNA): TGCGCCAGCAGCTTGGGACAGGGGTCGTCCGGGGAGCTGTTTTTT. This codes for CASSLGQGSSGELFF. The full variable domain, in which reference TRBV5-1 and TRBJ2-2 provide the parts outside the CDR3, is KAGVTQTPRYLIKTRGQQVTLSCSPISGHRSVSWYQQTPGQGLQFLFEYFSETQRNKGNFPGRFSGRQFSNSRSEMNVSTLELGDSALYLCASSLGQGSSGELFFGEGSRLTVL.

The chain links TRBV18 to TRBJ2-5; D is unclear. Germline V gives CDR1 KGHSH, CDR2 LQKENI. V dropped 0 bases and J dropped 0 bases, with 2 bases sitting between them. This CDR3 has 13 residues. CDR3 protein: CASSPPDQETQYF. In DNA form, the CDR3 reads TGTGCCAGCTCACCACCGGACCAAGAGACCCAGTACTTC.

The chain couples TRBV30 to TRBJ1-1; a weak D match, TRBD1 (5 bases). Germline CDR1 is GTSNPN and CDR2 is SVGIG (reference sequence). V was pared by 4 bases and J by 0 bases, with 12 bases between. The CDR3 runs 14 residues. This CDR3 is CAWTPGRMNTEAFF. The DNA for the CDR3 is TGTGCCTGGACTCCGGGACGGATGAACACTGAAGCTTTCTTT.

The chain recombines TRBV29-1 with TRBJ1-2; D is unresolved. Germline lookup yields CDR1 SQVTM and CDR2 ANQGSEA. Trimming stripped 1 base from V and 2 bases from J, with 8 bases between. CDR3 length: 13 residues. The CDR3 loop reads CSVEVGTNYGYTF. The CDR3 coding sequence is TGCAGCGTTGAAGTAGGCACAAACTATGGCTACACCTTC.

CDR3 sequence: CASTNNAGDYNEQFF. Written as DNA, the CDR3 is TGTGCCAGCACCAACAATGCGGGGGACTACAATGAGCAGTTCTTC. This rearrangement joins TRBV9 to TRBJ2-1; 7 bases map to TRBD2. This CDR3 is built from 15 residues. V was clipped by 6 bases and J by 3 bases; unmatched bases: 9. Per the germline V gene, CDR1 is SGDLS and CDR2 is YYNGEE.

V and J are TRBV29-1 and TRBJ1-1; weak D call: TRBD1 (5 bases). The CDR3 length is 10 residues. CDR1 SQVTM and CDR2 ANQGSEA come from the germline V gene. The CDR3 loop is CSGGGSEAFF. Written as DNA, the CDR3 is TGCAGTGGGGGAGGCAGTGAAGCTTTCTTT.

This chain links TRBV7-9 with TRBJ2-1, with 9 bases identical to TRBD2. This CDR3 region has 17 residues. Germline lookup yields CDR1 SEHNR and CDR2 FQNEAQ (reference sequence). J was trimmed by 8 bases and V by 2 bases; bases with no gene match: 13. The chain's CDR3 is CASSLRPAGGEGDEQFF. In DNA, the CDR3 is TGTGCCAGCAGCTTAAGGCCCGCGGGGGGGGAAGGGGATGAGCAGTTCTTC.

This clonotype has just a few counts. The rearrangement links TRBV11-3 to TRBJ2-1; TRBD2 matches at 10 bases. Per germline, CDR1 SGHNT and CDR2 YENEEA. The junction had 7 bases not matched to a gene; V was cut back by 1 base and J by 4 bases. The length of the CDR3 is 17 residues. The DNA for the CDR3 is TGTGCCAGCAGCTTAGGGGTAGCGGGGGGCCTGTACAATGAGCAGTTCTTC. Protein: CASSLGVAGGLYNEQFF.